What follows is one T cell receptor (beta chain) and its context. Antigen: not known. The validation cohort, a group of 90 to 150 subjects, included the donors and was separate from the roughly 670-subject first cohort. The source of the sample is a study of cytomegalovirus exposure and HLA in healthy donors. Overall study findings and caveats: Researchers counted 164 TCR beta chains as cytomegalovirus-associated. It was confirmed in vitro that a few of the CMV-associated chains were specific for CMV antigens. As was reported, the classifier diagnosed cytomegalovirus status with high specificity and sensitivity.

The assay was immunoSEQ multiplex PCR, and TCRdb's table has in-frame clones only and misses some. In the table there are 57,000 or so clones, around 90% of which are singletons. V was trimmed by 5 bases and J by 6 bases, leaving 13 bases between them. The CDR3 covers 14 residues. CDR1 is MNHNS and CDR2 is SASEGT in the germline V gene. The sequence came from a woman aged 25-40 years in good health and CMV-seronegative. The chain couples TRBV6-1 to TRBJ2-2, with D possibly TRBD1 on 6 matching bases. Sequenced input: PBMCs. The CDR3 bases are TGTGCCAGCAGTTCCGACAGGCTCCCCGGGGAGCTGTTTTTT. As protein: CASSSDRLPGELFF.